This T cell receptor (beta chain) was recovered during a study of T cell repertoires in cytomegalovirus infection. Study-wide background: CMV infection together with matching HLA type was indicated by public TCR beta signatures.

TCRdb re-analysed the reads in MiXCR, keeping a single row per CDR3 protein. The data hold just under 500,000 distinct CDR3 sequences, with around 35% observed a single time. Whole-study results and caveats: The study found HLA-C-restricted CMV-specific TCR beta clonotypes dominating the ex vivo response.

The CDR3 extends over 14 amino acids. The germline CDR1 and CDR2 sequences are SGHTA and FQGTGA. The V gene lost 5 bases and the J gene lost 5 bases, with 14 bases spanning the gap. To note about this clonotype: The antigen is undetermined.

The source of this sequence is a human donor in good health (CMV status not recorded). Some clones in this sample may be carry-over from other donors' samples. The chain employs TRBV7-3 and TRBJ2-3; the D gene is possibly TRBD2 (6 bases). The material sequenced was cultured PBMCs, taken from culture after CMV antigen stimulation. The CDR3 DNA is TGTGCCAGCAGCCCCGGGAGCCAAGTAGATACGCAGTATTTT. It codes for CASSPGSQVDTQYF.